This TCR beta chain was recovered during a study of long-term antiretroviral therapy in people with HIV. Run at survey level, the immunoSEQ assay was version v3.0. The repertoire was sequenced with immunoSEQ multiplex PCR; TCRdb's copy has only in-frame clones and lacks some. The table lists around 30,000 clones, around 90% of them singletons, with 10% to 15% in the top ten. Overall study findings and caveats: Dominant in the repertoire at all time points were clones expanded before ART. Patients on ART gained diversity, which nonetheless stayed below transplant donor controls. Blood dates from the mid-2000s to the late 2010s, possibly under older ART regimens.

The CDR3 length is 14 residues. Germline CDR1 reads SGHVS; CDR2 reads FQNEAQ. With 6 bases clipped from V and 6 bases from J, the junction kept 10 bases outside the gene matches. Comments on this clone: Its target is unknown.

The input for sequencing was unsorted PBMCs, taken 1.1 years after starting antiretroviral therapy. The chain employs TRBV7-8 and TRBJ2-5; 7 nucleotides match TRBD1. The receptor's source is a man younger than 30 with HIV. The CDR3 DNA sequence: TGTGCCAGCAGGCGTGACAGGGTCGCCCAGACCCAGTACTTC. It is translated as CASRRDRVAQTQYF.